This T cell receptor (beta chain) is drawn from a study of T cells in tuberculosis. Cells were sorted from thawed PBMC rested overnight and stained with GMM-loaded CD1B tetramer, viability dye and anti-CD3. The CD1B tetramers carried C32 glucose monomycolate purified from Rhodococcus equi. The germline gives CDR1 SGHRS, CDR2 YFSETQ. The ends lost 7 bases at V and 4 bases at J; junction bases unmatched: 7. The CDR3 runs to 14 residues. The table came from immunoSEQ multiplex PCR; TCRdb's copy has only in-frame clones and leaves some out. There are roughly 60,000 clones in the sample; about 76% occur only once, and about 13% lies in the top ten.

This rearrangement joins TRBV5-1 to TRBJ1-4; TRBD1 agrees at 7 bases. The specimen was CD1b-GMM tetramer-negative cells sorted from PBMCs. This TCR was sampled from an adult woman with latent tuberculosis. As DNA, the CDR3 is TGCGCCAGCCGAACCGGGACAGTTAATGAAAAACTGTTTTTT. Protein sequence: CASRTGTVNEKLFF.